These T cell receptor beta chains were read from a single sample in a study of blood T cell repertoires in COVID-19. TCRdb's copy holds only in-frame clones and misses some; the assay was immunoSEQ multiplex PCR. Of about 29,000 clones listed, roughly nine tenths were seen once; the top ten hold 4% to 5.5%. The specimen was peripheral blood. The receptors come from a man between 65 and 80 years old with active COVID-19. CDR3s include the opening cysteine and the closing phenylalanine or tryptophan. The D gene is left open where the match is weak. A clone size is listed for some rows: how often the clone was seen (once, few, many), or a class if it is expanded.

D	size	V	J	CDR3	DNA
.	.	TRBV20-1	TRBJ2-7	CSASIPRATSPHHQQYF	TGCAGTGCTAGTATACCCCGCGCTACGTCACCCCATCACCAGCAGTACTTC
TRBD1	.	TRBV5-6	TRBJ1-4	CASSSTGREWEKLFF	TGTGCCAGCAGCTCGACAGGGCGAGAATGGGAAAAACTGTTTTTT
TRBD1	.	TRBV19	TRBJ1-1	CASSAGQGRGLNTEAFF	TGTGCCAGTAGTGCCGGACAGGGAAGGGGCCTGAACACTGAAGCTTTCTTT
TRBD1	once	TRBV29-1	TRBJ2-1	CSIQTGGVYNEQFF	TGCAGCATACAGACAGGGGGGGTCTACAATGAGCAGTTCTTC
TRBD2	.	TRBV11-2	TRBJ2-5	CASSLGVSGGVQETQYF	TGTGCCAGCAGCTTAGGGGTTAGCGGGGGGGTTCAAGAGACCCAGTACTTC
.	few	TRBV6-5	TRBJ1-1	CASSPPGGTTEAFF	TGTGCCAGCAGCCCACCGGGGGGTACCACTGAAGCTTTCTTT
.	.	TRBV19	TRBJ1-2	CASSIQSTVTNYGYTF	TGTGCCAGTAGTATACAATCGACAGTAACTAACTATGGCTACACCTTC
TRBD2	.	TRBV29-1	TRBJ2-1	CSAGGSSNEQFF	TGCAGCGCGGGGGGGAGTTCCAATGAGCAGTTCTTC
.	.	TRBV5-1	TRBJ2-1	CASSLLSRAYNEQFF	TGCGCCAGCAGCTTGCTGTCCAGGGCCTACAATGAGCAGTTCTTC
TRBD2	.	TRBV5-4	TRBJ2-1	CASSLVSSGGAGNEQFF	TGTGCCAGCAGCTTGGTATCTAGCGGGGGGGCCGGGAATGAGCAGTTCTTC
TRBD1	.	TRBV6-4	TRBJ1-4	CASSDSRQGERGNEKLFF	TGTGCCAGCAGTGACTCACGTCAGGGGGAACGGGGGAATGAAAAACTGTTTTTT
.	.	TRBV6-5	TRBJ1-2	CASGGTVLRGYTF	TGTGCCAGCGGAGGGACCGTCCTTCGTGGCTACACCTTC
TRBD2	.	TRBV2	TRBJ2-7	CASSEGTSISEQYF	TGTGCCAGCAGTGAAGGGACTAGCATTAGCGAGCAGTACTTC
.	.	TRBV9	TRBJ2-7	CASSVDGITYEQYF	TGTGCCAGCAGCGTAGATGGCATAACCTACGAGCAGTACTTC
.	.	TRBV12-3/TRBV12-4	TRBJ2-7	CASGRLESYEQYF	TGTGCCAGCGGCCGACTAGAATCCTACGAGCAGTACTTC
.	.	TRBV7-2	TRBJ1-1	CASSQVGGVAEAFF	TGTGCCAGCAGCCAAGTGGGGGGGGTCGCTGAAGCTTTCTTT
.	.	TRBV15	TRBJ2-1	CATSRQGTEQFF	TGTGCCACCAGCAGACAGGGGACTGAGCAGTTCTTC
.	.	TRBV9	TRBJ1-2	CASSVDSEPNYGYTF	TGTGCCAGCAGCGTAGATTCCGAGCCTAACTATGGCTACACCTTC
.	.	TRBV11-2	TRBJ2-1	CASSPESSYNEQFF	TGTGCCAGCAGCCCGGAGAGCTCCTACAATGAGCAGTTCTTC
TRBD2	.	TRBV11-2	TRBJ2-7	CASSSNSGGTYEQYF	TGTGCCAGCAGCTCCAATAGCGGGGGGACCTACGAGCAGTACTTC
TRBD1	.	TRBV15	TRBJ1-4	CATSRPVTGTGEKLFF	TGTGCCACCAGCAGACCAGTAACCGGGACAGGTGAAAAACTGTTTTTT
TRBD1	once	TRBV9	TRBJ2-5	CASSPRDRGPEETQYF	TGTGCCAGCAGCCCCCGGGACAGGGGGCCGGAAGAGACCCAGTACTTC
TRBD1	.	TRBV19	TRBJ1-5	CASSAQTGDQPQHF	TGTGCCAGTAGTGCCCAAACAGGGGATCAGCCCCAGCATTTT
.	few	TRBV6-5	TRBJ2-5	CASESREYQETQYF	TGTGCCAGCGAAAGCCGGGAGTACCAAGAGACCCAGTACTTC
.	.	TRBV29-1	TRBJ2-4	CSVEVRGRAKNIQYF	TGCAGCGTTGAAGTCAGGGGAAGAGCCAAAAACATTCAGTACTTC
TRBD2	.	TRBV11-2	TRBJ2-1	CASSLVAGGPVDYNEQFF	TGTGCCAGCAGCTTAGTCGCGGGGGGGCCAGTGGACTACAATGAGCAGTTCTTC